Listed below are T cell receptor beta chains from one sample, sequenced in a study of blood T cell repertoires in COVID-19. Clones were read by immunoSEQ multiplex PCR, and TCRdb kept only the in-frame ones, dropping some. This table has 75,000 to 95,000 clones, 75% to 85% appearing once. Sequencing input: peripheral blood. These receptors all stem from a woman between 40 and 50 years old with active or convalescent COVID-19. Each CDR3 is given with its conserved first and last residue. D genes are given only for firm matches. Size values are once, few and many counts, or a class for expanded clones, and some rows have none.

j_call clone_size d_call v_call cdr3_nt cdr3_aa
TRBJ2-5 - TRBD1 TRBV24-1 TGTGCCACCGGGGACAGGGGAGAGACCCAGTACTTC CATGDRGETQYF
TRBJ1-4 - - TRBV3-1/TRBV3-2 TGTGCCAGCAGCCAAGGGACAGAGCTTAATGAAAAACTGTTTTTT CASSQGTELNEKLFF
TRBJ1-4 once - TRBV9 TGTGCCAGCAGCGTATCTGACGGGAATTACGAAAAACTGTTTTTT CASSVSDGNYEKLFF
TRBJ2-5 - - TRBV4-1 TGCGCCAGCAGCCAAGATGGCCGGGGTACCATTTCTAAGACCCAGTACTTC CASSQDGRGTISKTQYF
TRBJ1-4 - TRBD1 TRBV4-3 TGCGCCAGCAGCAGCCGGGACAGGGGGCTGACTAATGAAAAACTGTTTTTT CASSSRDRGLTNEKLFF
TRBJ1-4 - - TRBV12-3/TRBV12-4 TGTGCCAGCAGTTTAAAAAGCGGGGGAAAACTGTTTTTT CASSLKSGGKLFF
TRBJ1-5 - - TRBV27 TGTGCCAGCAGTTTATACCCAGGGGAACCCCAGCATTTT CASSLYPGEPQHF
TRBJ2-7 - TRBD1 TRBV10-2 TGCGCCAGCAGTAGACAGGGAGAACTCTACGAGCAGTACTTC CASSRQGELYEQYF
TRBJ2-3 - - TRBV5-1 TGCGCCAGCAGCTTGATCAGGGATGGAGATACGCAGTATTTT CASSLIRDGDTQYF
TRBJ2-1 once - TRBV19 TGTGCCAGTGGCGGGGTCAAGGAGCAGTTCTTC CASGGVKEQFF
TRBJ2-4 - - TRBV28 TGTGCCAGCAGTTTGCCGACGGGAGCCGGGGACATTCAGTACTTC CASSLPTGAGDIQYF
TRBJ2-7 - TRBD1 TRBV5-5 TGTGCCAGCAGGGCCCGGACAGGGGAGATTTACGAGCAGTACTTC CASRARTGEIYEQYF
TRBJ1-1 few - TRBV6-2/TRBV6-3 TGTGCCAGCAGTTCTAGGGGGATTGATCCTGAAGCTTTCTTT CASSSRGIDPEAFF
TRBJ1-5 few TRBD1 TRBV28 TGTGCCAGCAGCCCTGGGACAGGGAATCAGCCCCAGCATTTT CASSPGTGNQPQHF
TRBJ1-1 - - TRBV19 TGTGCCGCCACTACTAGCTTTGGCACTGAAGCTTTCTTT CAATTSFGTEAFF
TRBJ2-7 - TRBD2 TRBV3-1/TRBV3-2 TGTGCCAGCAGCCAGGGGACTAGCGGGGGTTACGAGCAGTACTTC CASSQGTSGGYEQYF
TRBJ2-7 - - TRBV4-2 TGTGCCAGCAGCCAAGATGGACTATCCTACGAGCAGTACTTC CASSQDGLSYEQYF
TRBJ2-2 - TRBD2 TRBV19 TGTGCCAGTATCCCCGGCGGGAGTTACACCGGGGAGCTGTTTTTT CASIPGGSYTGELFF
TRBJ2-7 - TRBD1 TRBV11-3 TGTGCCAGCAAAGAAGGACAGGGGGGGGCCTACGAGCAGTACTTC CASKEGQGGAYEQYF
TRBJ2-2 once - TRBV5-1 TGCGCCAGCAGCTTGGGGACTAACACCGGGGAGCTGTTTTTT CASSLGTNTGELFF
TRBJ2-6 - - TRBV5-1 TGCGCCAGCAACACGGGGATGCCTGGGGCCAACGTCCTGACTTTC CASNTGMPGANVLTF
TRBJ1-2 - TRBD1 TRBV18 TGTGCCAGCTCACCTCTCTCCGGGACAGATGGCTACACCTTC CASSPLSGTDGYTF
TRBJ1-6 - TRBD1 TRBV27 TGTGCCAGCAGTTTAGTAGGGACAGATAATTCACCCCTCCACTTT CASSLVGTDNSPLHF
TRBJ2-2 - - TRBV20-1 TGCAGTGCTAGTCAAGCACCGAACACCGGGGAGCTGTTTTTT CSASQAPNTGELFF
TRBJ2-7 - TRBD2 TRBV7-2 TGTGCCAGCAGCGTGCTAGCGGGAGGGCCAGACGAGCAGTACTTC CASSVLAGGPDEQYF
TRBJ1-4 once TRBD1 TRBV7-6 TGTGCCAGCAGCATACGCGAGACAGGGGGCGGTGAAAAACTGTTTTTT CASSIRETGGGEKLFF
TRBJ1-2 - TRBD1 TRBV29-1 TGCAGCGTTAGGACAGGGATAAACCCCTTCTATGGCTACACCTTC CSVRTGINPFYGYTF
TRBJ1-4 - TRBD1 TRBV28 TGTGCCAGCAGTTTACACAGGGGGGCAACTAATGAAAAACTGTTTTTT CASSLHRGATNEKLFF
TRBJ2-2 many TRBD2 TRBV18 TGTGCCAGCTCACCGTCCCTAGCGGGAGTCGAAGCCGGGGAGCTGTTTTTT CASSPSLAGVEAGELFF
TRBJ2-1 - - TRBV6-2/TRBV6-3 TGTGCCAGCAGCAAGGGGACTTTTCGGCAGTTCTTC CASSKGTFRQFF
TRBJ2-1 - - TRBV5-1 TGCGCCAGCAGCTGGAGGGCGGGAAGCAGGAACAATGAGCAGTTCTTC CASSWRAGSRNNEQFF
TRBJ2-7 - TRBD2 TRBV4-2 TGTGCCAGCAGTGTAAAACTAGCGGCTTTCGAGCAGTACTTC CASSVKLAAFEQYF
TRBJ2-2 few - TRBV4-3 TGCGCCAGCAGCCAAGTACAGTACACCGGGGAGCTGTTTTTT CASSQVQYTGELFF
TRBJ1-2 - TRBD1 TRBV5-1 TGCGCCAGCAGCCGACAGGGCGATACTAACTATGGCTACACCTTC CASSRQGDTNYGYTF
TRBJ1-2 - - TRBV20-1 TGCAGTGCTAGTCACAGTCCTAACTATGGCTACACCTTC CSASHSPNYGYTF
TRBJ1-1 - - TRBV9 TGTGCCAGCAGCGTAGGGGGGGAATCTGGCACTGAAGCTTTCTTT CASSVGGESGTEAFF
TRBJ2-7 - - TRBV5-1 TGCGCCAGCAGCTTTAGGCAGGGTACCTACGAGCAGTACTTC CASSFRQGTYEQYF
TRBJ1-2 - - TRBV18 TGTGCCAGCTCACCGGGCCCAGCGGCGGGCGGCTACACCTTC CASSPGPAAGGYTF
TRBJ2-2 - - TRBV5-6 TGTGCCAGCAGCTTGACAGGGATCACGAACACCGGGGAGCTGTTTTTT CASSLTGITNTGELFF